Listed below are T cell receptor beta chains from one sample, sequenced in a study of regulatory T cells in long-lasting Graves disease. TCRdb reprocessed the multiplex PCR reads with MiXCR, giving one entry per CDR3 protein. The table includes hundreds of thousands of distinct CDR3 sequences, roughly 23% detected once. Specimen: peripheral blood mononuclear cells (PBMCs), collected when the disease was refractory, from a patient treated with antithyroid drugs. These receptor sequences come from a female donor with Graves disease. CDR3s include the opening cysteine and the closing phenylalanine or tryptophan. D genes are given only for firm matches. Size values are once, few and many counts, or a class for expanded clones, and some rows have none.

.	TRBV6-1	.	TRBJ2-7	CASSDPDRSRYYEQYF	TGTGCCAGCAGTGATCCGGACAGAAGTAGGTACTACGAGCAGTACTTC
.	TRBV29-1	.	TRBJ1-1	CSGGPNTEAFF	TGCAGCGGGGGACCGAACACTGAAGCTTTCTTT
.	TRBV6-2/TRBV6-3	many	TRBJ1-1	CASIGLMNTEAFF	TGTGCCAGCATAGGACTTATGAACACTGAAGCTTTCTTT
.	TRBV29-1	few	TRBJ1-1	CSVELMVAEAFF	TGCAGCGTTGAATTGATGGTTGCTGAAGCTTTCTTT
.	TRBV29-1	.	TRBJ2-7	CSVEGPHGESSYEQYF	TGCAGCGTTGAGGGTCCCCACGGGGAGAGCTCCTACGAGCAGTACTTC
.	TRBV2	many	TRBJ2-5	CASENQETQYF	TGTGCCAGCGAGAACCAAGAGACCCAGTACTTC
TRBD1	TRBV15	.	TRBJ2-7	CATSRDRDPIYEQYF	TGTGCCACCAGCAGGGACAGGGACCCTATCTACGAGCAGTACTTC
.	TRBV28	many	TRBJ1-6	CASSLLSSYNSPLHF	TGTGCCAGCAGCTTATTGAGCTCCTATAATTCACCCCTCCACTTT
.	TRBV20-1	few	TRBJ2-2	CSAKGALNTGELFF	TGCAGTGCAAAAGGGGCACTGAACACCGGGGAGCTGTTTTTT
TRBD2	TRBV10-3	.	TRBJ2-2	CAISESSAFLAATVTGELFF	TGTGCCATCAGTGAGTCGAGCGCCTTCCTAGCGGCCACAGTCACCGGGGAGCTGTTTTTT
.	TRBV7-9	.	TRBJ1-4	CASSGTPATNEKLFF	TGTGCCAGCAGCGGGACGCCAGCAACTAATGAAAAACTGTTTTTT
TRBD2	TRBV5-1	few	TRBJ2-7	CASSFLASGRSSYEQYF	TGCGCCAGCAGCTTTCTGGCTAGCGGGAGGTCCTCCTACGAGCAGTACTTC
TRBD1	TRBV20-1	.	TRBJ2-7	CSARDAGQGGEQYF	TGCAGTGCTAGAGATGCGGGACAGGGGGGCGAGCAGTACTTC
TRBD1	TRBV29-1	.	TRBJ1-1	CSTRTGGNTEAFF	TGCAGCACCCGGACAGGAGGGAACACTGAAGCTTTCTTT
.	TRBV28	.	TRBJ2-7	CASSLYGVYEQYF	TGTGCCAGCAGCCTCTACGGGGTCTACGAGCAGTACTTC
.	TRBV2	few	TRBJ1-3	CASTRPSSGNTIYF	TGTGCCAGCACCCGACCGAGCTCTGGAAACACCATATATTTT
.	TRBV6-2/TRBV6-3	many	TRBJ2-7	CASSYYGAISYEQYF	TGTGCCAGCAGTTACTACGGAGCGATCTCCTACGAGCAGTACTTC